This T cell receptor beta chain originates from a study of blood T cells in healthy people across ages. In its sample, this clonotype was seen a few times. Its specificity is not known. Study-level findings and limits: The long-lived group displayed more naive CD4+ cells, plus higher diversity, than the aged donors did.

It was with a sample-barcoded 5' primer and a J-beta primer mix that a second PCR of roughly 7 to 11 cycles was run. Every sample produced at least 2.5 million CDR3-containing paired-end reads. TCRdb re-derived calls from the 5' RACE reads in MiXCR, one entry per CDR3 protein. The data hold 1.4 million or so distinct CDR3 sequences, with approximately 43% observed a single time. Donor samples were obtained from healthy Caucasian individuals from Russia, aged 6 to 90. The CDR3 spans 13 residues. The germline V gene encodes CDR1 SGDLS and CDR2 YYNGEE. Trimming pared 1 base from V and 1 base from J, leaving 5 bases between.

Material: blood. The receptor was isolated from a woman aged 18-29 years in good health. This chain connects TRBV9 to TRBJ1-1; no definite D call. CDR3 in DNA: TGTGCCAGCAGCGTAAGCACGAACACTGAAGCTTTCTTT. It codes for CASSVSTNTEAFF.